One sample yielded the 9 T cell receptor beta chains listed below, sequenced in a study of cytomegalovirus exposure and HLA in healthy donors. Use of 60 Vbeta and 13 Jbeta primers characterized the PCR. Some clones are missing from TCRdb's copy, which holds only in-frame ones; the method was immunoSEQ multiplex PCR. Of approximately 170,000 clones in the sample, about three quarters were seen once. Material: PBMCs. The receptors stem from a woman aged 35 to 49 in good health and CMV-seropositive.

The chain carries TRBV11-2 and TRBJ1-3, with D hard to call. The length of the CDR3 is 14 residues. V was clipped by 5 bases and J by 0 bases, with 8 bases between them. The V gene's germline CDR1 is SGHAT and CDR2 FQNNGV. The CDR3 bases are TGTGCCAGCAGCCGCGGAAGCTCTGGAAACACCATATATTTT. Its translation: CASSRGSSGNTIYF. The full variable domain, in which reference TRBV11-2 and TRBJ1-3 provide the parts outside the CDR3, is EAGVAQSPRYKIIEKRQSVAFWCNPISGHATLYWYQQILGQGPKLLIQFQNNGVVDDSQLPKDRFSAERLKGVDSTLKIQPAKLEDSAVYLCASSRGSSGNTIYFGEGSWLTVV.

V gene TRBV29-1 combines with J gene TRBJ2-1, with 7 bases aligning to TRBD2. This CDR3 contains 14 residues. Germline V gives CDR1 SQVTM, CDR2 ANQGSEA. V trimming: 6 bases; J trimming: 4 bases; junction bases outside the gene matches: 9. Here the CDR3 DNA reads TGCAGCGTAACTGGGCTAGCGGAATACAATGAGCAGTTCTTC. It codes for CSVTGLAEYNEQFF.

This chain joins TRBV18 and TRBJ2-1; 11 nucleotides align to TRBD2. Germline V lookup: CDR1 KGHSH, CDR2 LQKENI. V was pared by 0 bases and J by 7 bases, with 5 bases of the junction left unmatched. The CDR3 runs to 16 residues. CDR3 nucleotide sequence: TGTGCCAGCTCACCACCCACTAGCGGGAGCCTAAATGAGCAGTTCTTC. Encoded protein: CASSPPTSGSLNEQFF.

The V and J genes are TRBV7-8 and TRBJ2-7; D may be TRBD1 (6 bases). Germline loops: CDR1 SGHVS, CDR2 FQNEAQ. Trimming removed 1 base at V and 5 bases at J, with 12 bases between. This CDR3 region has 14 residues. As DNA, the CDR3 is TGTGCCAGCAGCTTAGAACAGGGAAAAAACGAGCAGTACTTC. Its translation is CASSLEQGKNEQYF.

The chain combines TRBV27 with TRBJ1-2; D is ambiguous. The CDR3 loop spans 13 amino acids. The V end lost 3 bases, the J end lost 0 bases, and 5 bases lay between the germline ends. Germline CDR1 is MNHEY and CDR2 is SMNVEV (reference sequence). CDR3 DNA: TGTGCCAGCAGTTTTCGGGCTAACTATGGCTACACCTTC. As protein: CASSFRANYGYTF.

The chain links TRBV5-1 to TRBJ2-1, with D unclear. Germline CDR1 and CDR2: SGHRS and YFSETQ. This CDR3 region has 15 residues. Trimming stripped 0 bases from V and 5 bases from J, with 12 bases between. The CDR3 sequence is CASSLETVVNNEQFF. CDR3 bases: TGCGCCAGCAGCTTGGAAACAGTGGTTAACAATGAGCAGTTCTTC.

Comment on this clone: Germline and junction disagree at one end, which may indicate a read error. The chain uses TRBV7-9 and TRBJ1-1; D unclear. This CDR3 has 12 amino acids. Germline V gene data show CDR1 as SEHNR and CDR2 as FQNEAQ (reference sequence). DNA for the CDR3: TGTTCCAGCAGCACAAGTTACACTGAAGCTTTCTTT. It yields the protein CSSSTSYTEAFF.

This chain joins TRBV7-2 and TRBJ2-5; D might be TRBD1 (6 bases). The DNA end lines up better with TRBJ2-7; the J call may be wrong. Germline assignment: CDR1 SGHTA and CDR2 FQGNSA. The CDR3 contains 13 residues. CDR3 nucleotides: TGTGCCAGCAGACTCGGACAGTCCTACGAGCAGTACTTC. This sequence encodes CASRLGQSYEQYF.

The chain recombines TRBV7-2 with TRBJ2-2; 13 bases line up with TRBD2. The CDR3 consists of 16 residues. The germline V gene has CDR1 SGHTA and CDR2 FQGNSA. J gave up 7 bases and V 5 bases, and 7 bases lay outside the gene matches. In DNA, the CDR3 is TGTGCCAGCAGCCAACTAGCGGGAGGGCAAAGCGGGGAGCTGTTTTTT. Translated: CASSQLAGGQSGELFF.